This passage covers 10 T cell receptor beta chains from one sample sequenced in a study of cytomegalovirus exposure and HLA in healthy donors (TCRdb year 2017). The library was prepared using the immunoSEQ multiplex PCR assay. For the multiplex PCR, a mixture combining 60 forward primers for TCR Vbeta segments and 13 reverse primers for TCR Jbeta segments was used. TCRdb re-hosts the immuneACCESS table, in-frame sequences only. Its copies lack some clones; in the studies checked, an unresolved V gene accounts for under half of them, and the cause for the rest is not known. The sample table records 100,000 to 150,000 clones; 55% to 75% of these occur just once. Around 4% of the sample lies in the top ten. What was sequenced was PBMCs. These TCRs come from a man aged 25 to 40 in good health and CMV-seronegative.

The chain combines TRBV6-1 with TRBJ1-1, with D possibly matching TRBD1 (6 bases). The V end was cut by 2 bases, the J end by 4 bases, with 20 bases between. Germline CDR1 reads MNHNS; CDR2 reads SASEGT. This CDR3 region has 17 residues. The CDR3: CASSEIYSRQGPTEAFF. The CDR3 region has the DNA TGTGCCAGCAGTGAAATTTACTCACGGCAGGGGCCCACTGAAGCTTTCTTT.

CDR3 DNA: TGTGCCTGGAGTGCCAACCGGGGACTAGCGGGTTTTCAAGAGACCCAGTACTTC. It is translated as CAWSANRGLAGFQETQYF. The chain employs TRBV30 and TRBJ2-5; TRBD2 agrees at 12 bases. This CDR3 is 18 amino acids long. J gave up 2 bases and V 1 base, and 11 bases lay outside the gene matches. CDR1 is GTSNPN, CDR2 SVGIG, per germline (reference sequence).

The chain uses TRBV11-3 and TRBJ1-1, with no clear D. The CDR3 extends over 14 amino acids. Germline V gene sequence: CDR1 SGHNT, CDR2 YENEEA. V lost 5 bases to trimming and J lost 4 bases, with 14 bases between them. The chain's CDR3 is CASSQDRGFTEAFF. The CDR3 DNA is TGTGCCAGCAGCCAAGACCGGGGTTTCACTGAAGCTTTCTTT. The whole variable domain, remainder taken from reference TRBV11-3 and TRBJ1-1, is EAGVVQSPRYKIIEKKQPVAFWCNPISGHNTLYWYLQNLGQGPELLIRYENEEAVDDSQLPKDRFSAERLKGVDSTLKIQPAELGDSAVYLCASSQDRGFTEAFFGQGTRLTVV.

V gene TRBV13 combines with J gene TRBJ2-1, with D maybe TRBD2 (7 bases). Germline assignment: CDR1 PRHDT and CDR2 FYEKMQ (reference sequence). The length of the CDR3 is 15 residues. With 1 base removed from V and 5 bases from J, the gap between germline ends came to 12 bases. The CDR3 loop reads CASSLVGGPDNEQFF. In nucleotides, the CDR3 is TGTGCCAGCAGCTTAGTGGGGGGGCCTGACAATGAGCAGTTCTTC.

The chain employs TRBV18 and TRBJ1-2, with D perhaps TRBD1 (6 bases). Germline V lookup: CDR1 KGHSH, CDR2 LQKENI. V was pared by 1 base and J by 8 bases, with 8 bases between. The CDR3 has 12 residues. The CDR3 sequence: CASSPQGVGYTF. The CDR3 nucleotides are TGTGCCAGCTCACCACAGGGGGTAGGCTACACCTTC. The variable domain in full, with the rest retrieved from reference TRBV18 and TRBJ1-2, is NAGVMQNPRHLVRRRGQEARLRCSPMKGHSHVYWYRQLPEEGLKFMVYLQKENIIDESGMPKERFSAEFPKEGPSILRIQQVVRGDSAAYFCASSPQGVGYTFGSGTRLTVV.

This clone was seen a few times. CDR3 coding DNA: TGTGCCAGCAGTTACCCAGGGTCCGGGGAGCTGTTTTTT. Translation: CASSYPGSGELFF. The chain links TRBV7-3 to TRBJ2-2, with D perhaps TRBD1 (5 bases). Deletions cut 6 bases from V and 6 bases from J, with 11 bases between. The germline V gene encodes CDR1 SGHTA and CDR2 FQGTGA. CDR3 size: 13 residues.

The chain couples TRBV30 to TRBJ1-2; 8 nucleotides agree with TRBD1. The germline V gene has CDR1 GTSNPN and CDR2 SVGIG (reference sequence). Trimming at V came to 5 bases and at J to 4 bases, leaving 15 bases not matched to a gene. This CDR3 contains 16 residues. CDR3 protein: CAWAKTGASKGYGYTF. CDR3 bases: TGTGCCTGGGCCAAGACAGGGGCATCAAAGGGCTATGGCTACACCTTC.

The V and J genes are TRBV7-9 and TRBJ1-2; D possibly corresponds to TRBD1 (6 bases). This CDR3 spans 14 amino acids. The ends were cut back, 4 bases at V and 4 bases at J, with 13 bases in the middle. In germline, CDR1 is SEHNR, CDR2 FQNEAQ (reference sequence). This CDR3 reads CASSSQQGPYGYTF. In nucleotides, the CDR3 is TGTGCCAGCAGCTCCCAACAGGGTCCCTATGGCTACACCTTC. The variable domain in full, completed from reference TRBV7-9 and TRBJ1-2, reads DTGVSQNPRHKITKRGQNVTFRCDPISEHNRLYWYRQTLGQGPEFLTYFQNEAQLEKSRLLSDRFSAERPKGSFSTLEIQRTEQGDSAMYLCASSSQQGPYGYTFGSGTRLTVV.

The V call is TRBV9, the J call TRBJ2-5; TRBD1 might be the D (5 bases). The tail of the sequence fits TRBJ2-7 better, so the J call may be wrong. This CDR3 has 15 amino acids. Per the germline V gene, CDR1 is SGDLS and CDR2 is YYNGEE. The CDR3 DNA follows: TGTGCCAGCAGCGTAGCCGACAGTTCCCTCTACGAGCAGTACTTC. Translation gives CASSVADSSLYEQYF.

This rearrangement joins TRBV19 to TRBJ2-1; D is possibly TRBD1 (5 bases). Germline V gene sequence: CDR1 LNHDA, CDR2 SQIVND (reference sequence). This CDR3 has 15 amino acids. Deletions cut 3 bases from V and 5 bases from J, with 14 bases between. Here the CDR3 DNA reads TGTGCCAGTAGTATTAGGGGTCTTCAAAACAATGAGCAGTTCTTC. This sequence encodes CASSIRGLQNNEQFF.